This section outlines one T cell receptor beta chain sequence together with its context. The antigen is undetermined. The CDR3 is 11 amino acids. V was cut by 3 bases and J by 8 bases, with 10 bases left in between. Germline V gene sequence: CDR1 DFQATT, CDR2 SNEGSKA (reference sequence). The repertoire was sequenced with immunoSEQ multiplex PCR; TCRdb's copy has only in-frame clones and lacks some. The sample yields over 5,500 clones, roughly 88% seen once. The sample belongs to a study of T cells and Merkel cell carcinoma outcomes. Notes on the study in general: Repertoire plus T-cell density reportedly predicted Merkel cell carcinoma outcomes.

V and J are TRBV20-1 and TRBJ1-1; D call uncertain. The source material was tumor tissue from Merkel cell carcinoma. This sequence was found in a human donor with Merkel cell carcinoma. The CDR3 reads CSASMAVEAFF. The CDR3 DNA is TGCAGTGCTAGTATGGCAGTAGAAGCTTTCTTT.